These 3 T cell receptor beta chains came from one sample sequenced in a study of early T cells in non-severe SARS-CoV-2 infection. TCRdb called the 5' RACE reads again in MiXCR, with one record for every CDR3 protein. The sample lists around 25,000 distinct CDR3 sequences, about 2.7% occurring once. Source material: whole blood. These receptors all come from an adult who was a healthcare worker with PCR-confirmed SARS-CoV-2 infection or an uninfected control (not recorded which).

There are many counts of this clonotype. This chain uses TRBV5-1 with TRBJ2-5; TRBD2 might be the D (5 bases). The CDR3 has 13 residues. CDR1 and CDR2 from the germline V gene are SGHRS and YFSETQ. Trimming shortened V by 4 bases and J by 7 bases, and 14 bases separated the two germline ends. The CDR3 DNA reads as TGCGCCAGCAGCGGTGGGGAGTCCTTGACCCAGTACTTC. It codes for CASSGGESLTQYF.

The DNA of the CDR3 is TGTGCCTGGAGTTTGAACAGGGAAGAGACCCAGTACTTC. Protein sequence: CAWSLNREETQYF. V usage is TRBV30 and J usage is TRBJ2-5; a possible D gene is TRBD1 (6 bases). The CDR3 runs 13 residues. The V gene lost 2 bases and the J gene lost 3 bases, with 10 bases spanning the gap. Per germline, CDR1 GTSNPN and CDR2 SVGIG (reference sequence).

This clonotype was detected ten times or more. The chain uses TRBV6-6 and TRBJ1-5, with 9 bases lining up with TRBD1. The CDR3 length is 13 residues. Germline trimming cut 6 bases from V and 7 bases from J; bases unmatched to any gene: 4. CDR1 and CDR2 from the germline V gene are MNHNY and SVGAGI (reference sequence). CDR3 residues: CASRYRGQQPQHF. In DNA form, the CDR3 reads TGTGCCAGCAGGTACAGGGGGCAGCAGCCCCAGCATTTT.